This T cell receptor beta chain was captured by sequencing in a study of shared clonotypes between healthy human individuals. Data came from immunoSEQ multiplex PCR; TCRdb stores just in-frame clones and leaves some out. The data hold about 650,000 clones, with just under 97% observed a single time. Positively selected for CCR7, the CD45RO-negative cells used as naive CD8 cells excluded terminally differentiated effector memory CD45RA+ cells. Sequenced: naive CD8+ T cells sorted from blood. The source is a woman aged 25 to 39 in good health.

This CDR3 reads CASIGQAIYNEQFF. The DNA for the CDR3 is TGTGCCAGCATAGGGCAGGCGATCTACAATGAGCAGTTCTTC. V and J are TRBV28 and TRBJ2-1; D uncertain. The V end lost 7 bases, the J end lost 3 bases, and 13 bases lay between the germline ends. CDR1 is MDHEN and CDR2 is SYDVKM in the germline V gene. This CDR3 spans 14 amino acids.